This passage covers 14 T cell receptor beta chains from one sample sequenced in a study of beta chain features in type 1 diabetes. No antigens are known for them. The study's findings and limits: All four CD4+ subsets of Type 1 diabetes patients contained TCRB CDR3s that were moderately but significantly shorter.

Reverse transcription of all isolated RNA meant that expressed TCRB transcripts were sequenced. The table came from immunoSEQ multiplex PCR; TCRdb's copy has only in-frame clones and leaves some out. Of about 160,000 clones listed, approximately 8% are singletons. The source material was central memory CD4+ T cells from blood. The receptors here all came from a woman aged 35 to 49 with type 1 diabetes.

The rearrangement uses TRBV18 and TRBJ1-1; D might be TRBD1 (6 bases). Germline loops: CDR1 KGHSH, CDR2 LQKENI. V was pared by 4 bases and J by 7 bases, with 16 bases between. The CDR3 spans 14 residues. The CDR3 coding sequence is TGTGCCAGCTCACAACCGACAGGTTGGGATGAAGCTTTCTTT. Its translation: CASSQPTGWDEAFF.

The chain links TRBV7-2 to TRBJ2-5; TRBD1 matches 7 bases. V lost 8 bases to trimming and J lost 7 bases; unmatched junction nucleotides: 13. Germline lookup yields CDR1 SGHTA and CDR2 FQGNSA. The CDR3 runs 14 residues. DNA for the CDR3: TGTGCCAGCCAGACGGGCGGACAGGATGGGACCCAGTACTTC. This gives the protein CASQTGGQDGTQYF.

This chain links TRBV18 with TRBJ2-7, with D perhaps matching TRBD1 (7 bases). The V gene lost 6 bases and the J gene lost 6 bases, with 12 bases spanning the gap. Germline CDR1 KGHSH, CDR2 LQKENI. The CDR3 has 12 amino acids. The CDR3 DNA sequence: TGTGCCAGCTCCCAGGGGGGACCCGAGCAGTACTTC. Protein sequence: CASSQGGPEQYF.

This clone was found a few times. The chain employs TRBV7-2 and TRBJ2-5; D might be TRBD2 (6 bases). This CDR3 is built from 15 residues. CDR1 is SGHTA, CDR2 FQGNSA, per germline. V was shortened by 5 bases and J by 2 bases, with 15 bases between the two germline ends. The CDR3 here is CASSPRGTQQETQYF. CDR3 bases: TGTGCCAGCAGCCCGCGCGGGACTCAACAAGAGACCCAGTACTTC.

The chain combines TRBV18 with TRBJ1-1; 8 bases match TRBD1. Trimming at V came to 4 bases and at J to 0 bases, leaving 10 bases not matched to a gene. The length of the CDR3 is 17 residues. Germline CDR1 KGHSH, CDR2 LQKENI. CDR3 protein: CASSQYRGIFMNTEAFF. CDR3 nucleotides: TGTGCCAGCTCACAGTACAGGGGGATATTCATGAACACTGAAGCTTTCTTT.

This clone was seen a few times. CDR3: CASSGVGGFEQYF. The CDR3 DNA follows: TGTGCCAGCAGTGGCGTCGGCGGCTTCGAGCAGTACTTC. This chain joins TRBV2 and TRBJ2-7; D call uncertain. The CDR3 consists of 13 residues. V shed 4 bases and J shed 6 bases, with 13 bases lying between them. The germline CDR1 and CDR2 sequences are SNHLY and FYNNEI.

This clone was counted only a few times. The chain carries TRBV12-5 and TRBJ2-2, with D possibly TRBD1 on 5 matching bases. The CDR3 runs to 17 residues. V lost 1 base and J 1 base, leaving 13 bases between the germline ends. Germline V gene data show CDR1 as LGHNT and CDR2 as FRNRAP. In DNA, the CDR3 is TGTGCTAGTGGTTTGGGATCTACAGGACAGAACACCGGGGAGCTGTTTTTT. It specifies CASGLGSTGQNTGELFF.

V gene TRBV7-3 combines with J gene TRBJ2-5, with 13 bases fitting TRBD2. The CDR3 consists of 17 residues. Germline V gives CDR1 SGHTA, CDR2 FQGTGA. V trimming: 5 bases; J trimming: 0 bases; junction bases outside the gene matches: 6. CDR3 sequence reads: CASSAGLAGTYQETQYF. Written as DNA, the CDR3 is TGTGCCAGCAGCGCGGGACTAGCGGGAACGTACCAAGAGACCCAGTACTTC.

This chain links TRBV5-5 with TRBJ2-2, with 7 bases that match TRBD2. The CDR3 is 15 amino acids. From germline, CDR1 is SGHKS and CDR2 YYEKEE (reference sequence). V lost 4 bases and J lost 2; bases outside the gene matches: 5. The CDR3 reads CASSPRDYNTGELFF. The CDR3, as DNA: TGTGCCAGCAGCCCTCGGGACTATAACACCGGGGAGCTGTTTTTT.

The V call is TRBV5-6, the J call TRBJ2-7, with no clear D. Germline CDR1 SGHDT, CDR2 YYEEEE. V was cut by 4 bases and J by 7 bases, with 9 bases left in between. This CDR3 has 11 residues. CDR3 loop: CASSSRREQYF. In DNA, the CDR3 is TGTGCCAGCAGCAGCCGCCGGGAGCAGTACTTC.

The chain combines TRBV5-1 with TRBJ2-7; weak D call: TRBD2 (6 bases). Germline CDR1 and CDR2: SGHRS and YFSETQ. The CDR3 length is 12 residues. The ends were cut back, 4 bases at V and 5 bases at J, with 10 bases in the middle. CDR3 residues: CASSAGGDEQYF. The CDR3, as DNA: TGCGCCAGCAGCGCCGGCGGGGACGAGCAGTACTTC.

This clone was picked up a small number of times. The chain carries TRBV2 and TRBJ2-5; a weak D match, TRBD2 (6 bases). V was clipped by 7 bases and J by 2 bases, with 11 bases between them. This CDR3 has 13 amino acids. Germline V gene lookup returns CDR1 SNHLY and CDR2 FYNNEI. CDR3 region: CASTPTSQETQYF. Written as DNA, the CDR3 is TGTGCCAGCACCCCGACTAGTCAAGAGACCCAGTACTTC.

The J gene is TRBJ1-6, the V gene TRBV2; 7 bases fit TRBD1. Looked up from germline, CDR1 is SNHLY and CDR2 is FYNNEI. This CDR3 contains 13 residues. With 6 bases clipped from V and 5 bases from J, the junction kept 1 base outside the gene matches. The CDR3 bases are TGTGCCAGCAGGACAGGGAATAATTCACCCCTCCACTTT. Translation: CASRTGNNSPLHF.

In its sample, this clone was seen a few times. This sequence joins TRBV28 and TRBJ2-7; perhaps TRBD1 as D (6 bases). V was cut by 8 bases and J by 3 bases, with 11 bases left in between. This CDR3 has 12 residues. Germline assignment: CDR1 MDHEN and CDR2 SYDVKM. This chain's CDR3 is CASRDKNYEQYF. The DNA of the CDR3 is TGTGCCAGCCGGGACAAGAACTACGAGCAGTACTTC.